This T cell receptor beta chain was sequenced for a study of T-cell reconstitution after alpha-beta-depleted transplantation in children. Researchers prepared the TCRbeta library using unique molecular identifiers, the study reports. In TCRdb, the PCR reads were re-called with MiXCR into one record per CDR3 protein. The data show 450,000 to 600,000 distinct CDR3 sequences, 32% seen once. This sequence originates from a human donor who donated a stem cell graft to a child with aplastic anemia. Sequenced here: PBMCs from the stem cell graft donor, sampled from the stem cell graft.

CDR3: CASSLARRGDPTDTQYF. The CDR3 coding sequence is TGCGCCAGCAGCTTGGCCCGCCGCGGGGACCCTACAGATACGCAGTATTTT. The chain combines TRBV5-1 with TRBJ2-3, with D possibly matching TRBD2 (6 bases). Trimming stripped 0 bases from V and 3 bases from J, with 17 bases between. This CDR3 spans 17 amino acids. The V gene's germline CDR1 is SGHRS and CDR2 YFSETQ.